The 10 T cell receptor beta chains listed next were all sequenced from one sample in a study of cytomegalovirus exposure and HLA in healthy donors. Assay used: immunoSEQ multiplex PCR; TCRdb lists only in-frame clones, some missing. The data hold under 75,000 clones, with about 92% observed a single time. The sequenced sample consisted of PBMCs. These receptors were collected from a man aged 18 to 29 in good health and CMV-seropositive.

This chain links TRBV28 with TRBJ2-1; D might be TRBD2 (6 bases). The CDR3 is 14 amino acids. Germline CDR1 reads MDHEN; CDR2 reads SYDVKM. V was clipped by 6 bases and J by 13 bases, with 22 bases between them. CDR3 sequence: CASSLSRRGGKQFF. Here the CDR3 DNA reads TGTGCCAGCAGCCTCAGTCGAAGGGGAGGAAAACAGTTCTTC.

This rearrangement joins TRBV7-9 to TRBJ1-1, with a possible D match to TRBD1 (6 bases). The V gene's germline CDR1 is SEHNR and CDR2 FQNEAQ (reference sequence). V lost 4 bases to trimming and J lost 10 bases, with 13 bases between them. This CDR3 spans 12 amino acids. The CDR3, as DNA: TGTGCCAGCAGCTCCGGACAGTCTCGAGCTTTCTTT. Encoded protein: CASSSGQSRAFF. The full variable domain, completed using reference TRBV7-9 and TRBJ1-1, is DTGVSQNPRHKITKRGQNVTFRCDPISEHNRLYWYRQTLGQGPEFLTYFQNEAQLEKSRLLSDRFSAERPKGSFSTLEIQRTEQGDSAMYLCASSSGQSRAFFGQGTRLTVV.

This chain joins TRBV7-3 and TRBJ2-2; 7 bases map to TRBD2. The CDR3 runs 14 residues. Germline V gene lookup returns CDR1 SGHTA and CDR2 FQGTGA. V dropped 6 bases and J dropped 1; count of bases not matched to a gene: 2. CDR3 in DNA: TGTGCCAGCAGGCCTAGCGGGAACACCGGGGAGCTGTTTTTT. Amino acid sequence: CASRPSGNTGELFF. The full variable domain, with the rest looked up from reference TRBV7-3 and TRBJ2-2, is GAGVSQTPSNKVTEKGKYVELRCDPISGHTALYWYRQSLGQGPEFLIYFQGTGAADDSGLPNDRFFAVRPEGSVSTLKIQRTERGDSAVYLCASRPSGNTGELFFGEGSRLTVL.

The gene calls are TRBV18 and TRBJ2-2; weak D call: TRBD2 (5 bases). The V and J ends lost 1 base and 5 bases respectively, with 14 bases between them. This CDR3 has 16 residues. Germline CDR1 KGHSH, CDR2 LQKENI. CDR3 protein: CASSPLETRETGELFF. CDR3 DNA sequence: TGTGCCAGCTCACCACTAGAAACTAGGGAAACCGGGGAGCTGTTTTTT.

The V gene is TRBV28, the J gene TRBJ2-1; TRBD2 matches at 11 bases. Germline CDR1 and CDR2: MDHEN and SYDVKM. The J segment lost 8 bases and the V segment lost 1 base, leaving 16 bases of the junction unmatched. The CDR3 length is 19 residues. The CDR3 DNA follows: TGTGCCAGCAGTTTATACAGGGGGCGCGGGACTAGCGGATACTATGAGCAGTTCTTC. Translated, it gives CASSLYRGRGTSGYYEQFF.

The CDR3 DNA reads as TGTGCCAGCAGTGAATTTCTGACAGTTAACTATGGCTACACCTTC. This sequence encodes CASSEFLTVNYGYTF. This sequence joins TRBV2 and TRBJ1-2, with D perhaps matching TRBD1 (5 bases). The CDR3 is made up of 15 amino acids. V lost 2 bases, J lost 1 base, and 11 bases lay in between. Germline V gene data show CDR1 as SNHLY and CDR2 as FYNNEI.

J is TRBJ2-3 and V is TRBV6-6; 11 positions match TRBD1. J was trimmed by 5 bases and V by 6 bases; bases with no gene match: 7. The CDR3 runs 15 residues. Germline V gene lookup returns CDR1 MNHNY and CDR2 SVGAGI (reference sequence). The CDR3 nucleotides are TGTGCCAGCAGCTCCCGGGACAGGGGGGAAGATACGCAGTATTTT. Amino acid sequence: CASSSRDRGEDTQYF.

The chain uses TRBV2 and TRBJ1-1; D remains unclear. The CDR3 spans 13 residues. The V and J ends lost 2 bases and 4 bases respectively, with 8 bases between them. Germline CDR1 and CDR2: SNHLY and FYNNEI. The CDR3 region is CASSEREGTEAFF. CDR3 nucleotides: TGTGCCAGCAGTGAACGGGAGGGCACTGAAGCTTTCTTT.

The chain combines TRBV5-1 with TRBJ2-1, with TRBD1 matching over 9 bases. This CDR3 region has 17 residues. Trimming took 5 bases from V and 3 from J; bases not matched to a gene: 12. Per germline, CDR1 SGHRS and CDR2 YFSETQ. CDR3 protein: CASRFMSGTGLYNEQFF. The CDR3 bases are TGCGCCAGCAGGTTCATGTCCGGGACAGGGCTCTACAATGAGCAGTTCTTC.

Worth noting for this clone: Other DNA variants within this sample encode the same CDR3. This sequence joins TRBV5-1 and TRBJ2-5; D is perhaps TRBD2 (5 bases). CDR1 and CDR2 (germline): SGHRS, YFSETQ. This CDR3 has 13 residues. V lost 6 bases to trimming and J lost 0 bases, with 9 bases between them. The CDR3 loop is CASTIAYQETQYF. CDR3 DNA: TGCGCCAGCACAATAGCGTACCAAGAGACCCAGTACTTC.